This is a list of T cell receptor beta chains from one sample in a study of beta chain features in type 1 diabetes. Assay used: immunoSEQ multiplex PCR; TCRdb lists only in-frame clones, some missing. Of 600,000 to 750,000 clones listed, around 12% are singletons. The sample comprised naive CD4+ T cells from blood. The source of these receptors is a man aged 30 to 45 with type 1 diabetes. Each CDR3 is given with its conserved first and last residue. D genes are given only for firm matches. Not every row has a clone size; where given, it reads once, few, many or a size class.

D	V	size	J	CDR3	DNA
TRBD2	TRBV5-4	few	TRBJ2-2	CASSLGLAGQYTGELFF	TGTGCCAGCAGCTTGGGTCTAGCGGGGCAATACACCGGGGAGCTGTTTTTT
-	TRBV6-5	-	TRBJ1-1	CASRTDGGEEAFF	TGTGCCAGCAGGACGGATGGAGGGGAGGAAGCTTTCTTT
TRBD2	TRBV7-9	-	TRBJ2-5	CASSLETLLAGGPETQYF	TGTGCCAGCAGCTTAGAGACGCTATTAGCGGGGGGCCCCGAGACCCAGTACTTC
-	TRBV7-2	-	TRBJ1-2	CASSRRDRTYGYTF	TGTGCCAGCAGCCGCCGAGACCGGACCTATGGCTACACCTTC
-	TRBV11-2	-	TRBJ2-1	CASSLGSYNEQFF	TGTGCCAGCAGCTTAGGATCATACAATGAGCAGTTCTTC
-	TRBV10-2	-	TRBJ2-3	CASRERSRTTDTQYF	TGCGCCAGCAGAGAGAGGAGTAGGACCACAGATACGCAGTATTTT
-	TRBV5-1	few	TRBJ2-1	CASSLVAASYNEQFF	TGCGCCAGCAGCTTGGTAGCGGCCTCCTACAATGAGCAGTTCTTC
TRBD1	TRBV29-1	-	TRBJ1-1	CSAGQPNTEAFF	TGCAGCGCGGGACAGCCGAACACTGAAGCTTTCTTT
TRBD1	TRBV9	-	TRBJ2-7	CASSSGTGGYEQYF	TGTGCCAGCAGCTCCGGGACAGGGGGTTACGAGCAGTACTTC
TRBD1	TRBV27	few	TRBJ2-1	CASSGQGWNEQFF	TGTGCCAGCAGCGGACAGGGATGGAATGAGCAGTTCTTC
-	TRBV19	-	TRBJ1-1	CASSIGSGTEAFF	TGTGCCAGTAGTATAGGGAGCGGCACTGAAGCTTTCTTT
-	TRBV4-3	-	TRBJ1-4	CASSQGEGLGEKLFF	TGCGCCAGCAGCCAAGGGGAGGGACTGGGTGAAAAACTGTTTTTT
-	TRBV19	-	TRBJ1-5	CASSPSGGLGQPQHF	TGTGCCAGTAGCCCGTCCGGTGGGCTGGGGCAGCCCCAGCATTTT
-	TRBV28	-	TRBJ1-5	CASFGTAVYYSNQPQHF	TGTGCCAGCTTTGGAACCGCTGTCTATTATAGCAATCAGCCCCAGCATTTT
-	TRBV5-4	few	TRBJ1-6	CASRGGTYNSPLHF	TGTGCCAGCAGGGGAGGGACCTATAATTCACCCCTCCACTTT
-	TRBV5-6	-	TRBJ1-6	CASSPGRYNSPLHF	TGTGCCAGCAGCCCGGGACGTTATAATTCACCCCTCCACTTT
TRBD1	TRBV29-1	-	TRBJ2-7	CSVEDRGQGTYEQYF	TGCAGCGTTGAAGATCGAGGACAGGGAACCTACGAGCAGTACTTC
-	TRBV18	few	TRBJ2-3	CASSPGLMDTQYF	TGTGCCAGCTCACCAGGGCTTATGGATACGCAGTATTTT
TRBD1	TRBV14	few	TRBJ2-3	CASSPRTGTTDTQYF	TGTGCCAGCAGCCCTCGGACAGGGACCACAGATACGCAGTATTTT
-	TRBV4-2	-	TRBJ1-4	CASSQAVETPKGREKLFF	TGTGCCAGCAGCCAAGCAGTAGAGACTCCCAAAGGTAGAGAAAAACTGTTTTTT
-	TRBV11-2	few	TRBJ2-7	CASSLEFGRAYEQYF	TGTGCCAGCAGCTTAGAATTCGGCCGAGCCTACGAGCAGTACTTC
TRBD1	TRBV7-9	-	TRBJ2-7	CASSETSGTGIYEQYF	TGTGCCAGCAGCGAGACCAGCGGGACAGGGATCTACGAGCAGTACTTC
TRBD2	TRBV28	few	TRBJ2-7	CASREGSYEQYF	TGTGCCAGTCGGGAGGGATCCTACGAGCAGTACTTC
-	TRBV18	-	TRBJ2-3	CASSRTGSSSDTQYF	TGTGCCAGCTCTCGTACAGGGAGTTCTTCAGATACGCAGTATTTT
-	TRBV19	-	TRBJ2-2	CASRRPAGELFF	TGTGCCAGCAGGAGGCCAGCCGGGGAGCTGTTTTTT
-	TRBV9	few	TRBJ1-1	CASSPGHWGGTEAFF	TGTGCCAGCAGCCCAGGTCACTGGGGAGGAACTGAAGCTTTCTTT
-	TRBV29-1	few	TRBJ1-6	CSGGDGKNSPLHF	TGCAGCGGTGGGGACGGTAAAAATTCACCCCTCCACTTT
TRBD2	TRBV7-2	-	TRBJ2-4	CASSYRTGTSWNIQYF	TGTGCCAGCAGCTACAGGACCGGGACTAGCTGGAACATTCAGTACTTC
-	TRBV7-9	few	TRBJ1-2	CASSPDPYGYTF	TGTGCCAGCAGTCCTGATCCTTATGGCTACACCTTC
-	TRBV29-1	few	TRBJ1-2	CSGGGDTRGYTF	TGCAGCGGCGGGGGGGACACCCGGGGCTACACCTTC
-	TRBV11-2	-	TRBJ2-3	CASSLGSGSTDTQYF	TGTGCCAGCAGCTTAGGGAGTGGGAGCACAGATACGCAGTATTTT
-	TRBV5-6	-	TRBJ1-6	CASSRSSYNSPLHF	TGTGCCAGCAGCAGGAGCTCCTATAATTCACCCCTCCACTTT
TRBD1	TRBV10-3	few	TRBJ2-1	CAIRSDREGDEQFF	TGTGCCATCAGATCGGACAGGGAAGGGGATGAGCAGTTCTTC
-	TRBV25-1	-	TRBJ2-7	CASSEAGSPTYEQYF	TGTGCCAGCAGTGAGGCAGGGTCCCCTACCTACGAGCAGTACTTC
TRBD1	TRBV7-6	-	TRBJ2-7	CASSFGTGATYEQYF	TGTGCCAGCAGCTTTGGGACAGGGGCTACCTACGAGCAGTACTTC
-	TRBV7-2	-	TRBJ2-1	CASSQDRFF	TGTGCCAGCAGCCAGGACAGGTTCTTC
TRBD1	TRBV10-3	-	TRBJ1-5	CAISERQGDYNQPQHF	TGTGCCATCAGTGAGCGGCAGGGGGATTACAATCAGCCCCAGCATTTT
-	TRBV4-3	few	TRBJ1-6	CASSQAGNSPLHF	TGCGCCAGCAGCCAGGCGGGTAATTCACCCCTCCACTTT
-	TRBV27	once	TRBJ1-2	CASSFGTGNYGYTF	TGTGCCAGCAGTTTCGGGACCGGTAACTATGGCTACACCTTC
TRBD1	TRBV7-9	few	TRBJ2-7	CASSLQPTGGFYEQYF	TGTGCCAGCAGCTTACAGCCGACAGGGGGCTTTTACGAGCAGTACTTC
-	TRBV6-6	-	TRBJ1-1	CASNPGQNTEAFF	TGTGCCAGCAACCCGGGACAGAACACTGAAGCTTTCTTT
-	TRBV14	few	TRBJ2-2	CASSQVGSSNTGELFF	TGTGCCAGCAGCCAAGTCGGTTCTTCTAACACCGGGGAGCTGTTTTTT
TRBD1	TRBV18	few	TRBJ1-6	CASSPMAGGGNSPLHF	TGTGCCAGCTCACCGATGGCAGGGGGCGGTAATTCACCCCTCCACTTT
-	TRBV7-9	-	TRBJ1-1	CASSRGNTEAFF	TGTGCCAGCAGCAGGGGGAACACTGAAGCTTTCTTT
TRBD1	TRBV7-2	few	TRBJ2-2	CASSEQGFANTGELFF	TGTGCCAGCAGCGAACAGGGGTTCGCGAACACCGGGGAGCTGTTTTTT
TRBD2	TRBV7-9	-	TRBJ2-5	CASSQTSVGETQYF	TGTGCCAGCAGCCAGACTAGCGTGGGAGAGACCCAGTACTTC